These 12 T cell receptor beta chains were sequenced from one sample in a study of blood T cells in healthy people across ages. For the second PCR, which ran for 7 to 11 cycles, a sample-barcoded 5' primer and a J-beta primer mix were used. Each CDR3 protein gets one entry after TCRdb re-called the 5' RACE reads with MiXCR. Counted here are over 1,500,000 distinct CDR3 sequences, 39% occurring once; the ten biggest clones make up about 21%. Sequenced input: blood. The receptor set was obtained from a human donor in good health.

The chain carries TRBV29-1 and TRBJ2-4; a possible D gene is TRBD1 (6 bases). The tail of the sequence fits TRBJ2-7 better, so the J call may be wrong. This CDR3 contains 14 residues. CDR1 and CDR2 (germline): SQVTM, ANQGSEA. CDR3 nucleotide sequence: TGCAGCGTTGGGGGGCTCCTCAAGCGCCACGAGCAGTACTTC. The encoded protein is CSVGGLLKRHEQYF.

The genes are TRBV6-5 and TRBJ1-6; no reliable D call. The length of the CDR3 is 14 residues. Trimming took off 7 bases at V and 6 bases at J, with 13 bases between the two ends. The germline V gene encodes CDR1 MNHEY and CDR2 SVGAGI. The CDR3 bases are TGTGCCAGCACCCTGACAAAGTTTAATTCACCCCTCCACTTT. It is translated as CASTLTKFNSPLHF.

In its sample, this clonotype was seen a few times. V gene TRBV11-1 combines with J gene TRBJ2-4; 7 nucleotides line up with TRBD1. The end of the DNA fits TRBJ2-7 better, so the J call may be wrong. Per germline, CDR1 SGHAT and CDR2 FQDESV (reference sequence). This CDR3 has 15 residues. DNA for the CDR3: TGTGCCAGCAGCTCGCACAGGGGTTCAGAATACGAGCAGTACTTC. Its translation: CASSSHRGSEYEQYF.

J is TRBJ1-1 and V is TRBV4-1; 8 nucleotides match TRBD1. With 2 bases clipped from V and 8 bases from J, the junction kept 1 base outside the gene matches. Germline lookup yields CDR1 MGHRA and CDR2 YSYEKL. The CDR3 is 12 amino acids. The CDR3 bases are TGCGCCAGCAGCCAAAGACAGGGGGAAGCTTTCTTT. It is translated as CASSQRQGEAFF.

V and J are TRBV7-2 and TRBJ2-5; D is unclear. CDR3 length: 13 residues. Germline V lookup: CDR1 SGHTA, CDR2 FQGNSA. Trimming removed 1 base from V and 7 bases from J, with 10 bases in between. The CDR3 bases are TGTGCCAGCAGCTTAGAGGATGGGCGGACCCAGTACTTC. Encoded protein: CASSLEDGRTQYF.

With respect to this clonotype: One junction end disagrees with the germline gene, perhaps due to a read error. This chain connects TRBV20-1 to TRBJ1-1; 7 bases line up with TRBD1. The V gene's germline CDR1 is DFQATT and CDR2 SNEGSKA (reference sequence). This CDR3 has 17 residues. CDR3: CSARDLRGRGGSTETFF. DNA of the CDR3: TGCAGTGCTAGGGACTTGAGGGGGCGCGGAGGTAGCACTGAAACTTTCTTT.

V gene TRBV11-2 combines with J gene TRBJ1-1; no reliable D call. Trimming shortened V by 5 bases and J by 8 bases, and 15 bases separated the two germline ends. Germline CDR1 SGHAT, CDR2 FQNNGV. The CDR3 contains 13 residues. CDR3 DNA: TGTGCCAGCAGCCCCTCTGTAGATAGAGAAGCTTTCTTT. Translating it yields CASSPSVDREAFF.

This chain uses TRBV5-4 with TRBJ1-1; maybe TRBD1 (5 bases). The CDR3 has 14 amino acids. Trimming pared 0 bases from V and 6 bases from J, leaving 12 bases between. CDR1 is SGHNT and CDR2 is YYREEE in the germline V gene (reference sequence). CDR3 DNA sequence: TGTGCCAGCAGCTTGGCCTACGGGGACCCTGAAGCTTTCTTT. Its translation is CASSLAYGDPEAFF.

The chain recombines TRBV25-1 with TRBJ2-7; D is perhaps TRBD1 (6 bases). Trimming shortened V by 6 bases and J by 6 bases, and 18 bases separated the two germline ends. Germline V gene sequence: CDR1 MGHDK, CDR2 SYGVNS. CDR3 size: 14 residues. CDR3 amino acids: CASSAIGGRVEQYF. The CDR3 coding sequence is TGTGCCAGCAGCGCAATAGGGGGACGGGTCGAGCAGTACTTC.

This clonotype was counted only a few times. CDR3 coding DNA: TGTGCCAGCAGCCCCCTGGCCGGGACTAGCCGAGAGACCCAGTACTTC. Protein: CASSPLAGTSRETQYF. The chain has TRBV7-6 and TRBJ2-5; 9 nucleotides agree with TRBD2. Per the germline V gene, CDR1 is SGHVS and CDR2 is FNYEAQ. After removal of 5 bases from V and 4 bases from J, the junction contained 11 bases not matched to a gene. CDR3 length: 16 residues.

This clonotype appeared once. This sequence joins TRBV20-1 and TRBJ1-1; 12 bases fit TRBD1. V was clipped by 5 bases and J by 5 bases; unmatched bases: 6. The germline V gene encodes CDR1 DFQATT and CDR2 SNEGSKA (reference sequence). The CDR3 totals 14 residues. CDR3 DNA: TGCAGTGCTGGGACAGGGGGCGATGGGACTGAAGCTTTCTTT. Its translation is CSAGTGGDGTEAFF.

The table lists this clonotype with many counts. V usage is TRBV4-3 and J usage is TRBJ2-3; 7 bases match TRBD2. The CDR3 runs 15 residues. The germline CDR1 and CDR2 sequences are LGHNA and YSLEER. CDR3 loop: CGRIRAGNDTDTQYF. CDR3 nucleotide sequence: TGCGGTAGGATTCGAGCGGGAAATGACACAGATACGCAGTATTTT.